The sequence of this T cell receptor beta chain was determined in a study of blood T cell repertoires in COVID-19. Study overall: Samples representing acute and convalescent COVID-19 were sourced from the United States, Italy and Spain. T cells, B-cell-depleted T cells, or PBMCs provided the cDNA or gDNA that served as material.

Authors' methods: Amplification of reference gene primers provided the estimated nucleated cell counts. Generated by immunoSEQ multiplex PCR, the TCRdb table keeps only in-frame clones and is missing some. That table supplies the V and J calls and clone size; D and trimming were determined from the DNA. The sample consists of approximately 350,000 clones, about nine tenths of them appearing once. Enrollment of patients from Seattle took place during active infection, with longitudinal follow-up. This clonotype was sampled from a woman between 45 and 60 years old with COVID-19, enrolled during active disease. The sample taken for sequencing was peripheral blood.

For the CDR3, the DNA is TGTGCCAGCAGCTTGGGAATAGCGGCGAGCTACAATGAGCAGTTCTTC. It codes for CASSLGIAASYNEQFF. The chain joins TRBV5-5 to TRBJ2-1, with a weak D call TRBD2 (6 bases). CDR1 SGHKS and CDR2 YYEKEE come from the germline V gene (reference sequence). The CDR3 is made up of 16 amino acids. V lost 0 bases to trimming and J lost 3 bases, with 13 bases between them. Combining the CDR3 with reference TRBV5-5 and TRBJ2-1 gives the whole variable domain DAGVTQSPTHLIKTRGQQVTLRCSPISGHKSVSWYQQVLGQGPQFIFQYYEKEERGRGNFPDRFSARQFPNYSSELNVNALLLGDSALYLCASSLGIAASYNEQFFGPGTRLTVL.